Below, 3 T cell receptor beta chains from the same sample are listed, as sequenced in a study of radiotherapy plus CTLA-4 blockade in lung cancer. Clones were read by immunoSEQ multiplex PCR, and TCRdb kept only the in-frame ones, dropping some. This table has fewer than 100,000 clones, 78% appearing once. The sequences come from peripheral blood, collected from a patient treated with radiotherapy plus ipilimumab. These receptors all come from a human donor with non-small cell lung cancer whose response to radiotherapy plus ipilimumab could not be evaluated. Some clones in this sample may be carry-over from other donors' samples.

This chain's CDR3 is CSGRGTDYGYTF. CDR3 bases: TGCAGCGGGCGCGGGACAGACTATGGCTACACCTTC. V usage is TRBV29-1 and J usage is TRBJ1-2; TRBD1 aligns across 7 bases. CDR1 and CDR2 (germline): SQVTM, ANQGSEA. This CDR3 is 12 amino acids long. V lost 7 bases, J lost 3 bases, and 5 bases stayed unmatched.

This CDR3 reads CASRGRSTGPLETEAFF. For the CDR3, the DNA is TGCGCCAGCAGAGGGCGGTCGACAGGGCCTCTGGAGACTGAAGCTTTCTTT. V and J are TRBV5-1 and TRBJ1-1, with 7 bases matching TRBD1. Germline CDR1 is SGHRS and CDR2 is YFSETQ. V lost 5 bases and J lost 5; bases outside the gene matches: 18. The length of the CDR3 is 17 residues.

In this sample, this clone turned up once. This chain links TRBV5-4 with TRBJ1-2; tentatively, D is TRBD1 (6 bases). This CDR3 has 15 amino acids. Germline V gene sequence: CDR1 SGHNT, CDR2 YYREEE (reference sequence). V shed 3 bases and J shed 3 bases, with 15 bases lying between them. Here the CDR3 DNA reads TGTGCCAGCAGCTCAGGGTCGGCAGGGGACTATGGCTACACCTTC. This gives the protein CASSSGSAGDYGYTF.